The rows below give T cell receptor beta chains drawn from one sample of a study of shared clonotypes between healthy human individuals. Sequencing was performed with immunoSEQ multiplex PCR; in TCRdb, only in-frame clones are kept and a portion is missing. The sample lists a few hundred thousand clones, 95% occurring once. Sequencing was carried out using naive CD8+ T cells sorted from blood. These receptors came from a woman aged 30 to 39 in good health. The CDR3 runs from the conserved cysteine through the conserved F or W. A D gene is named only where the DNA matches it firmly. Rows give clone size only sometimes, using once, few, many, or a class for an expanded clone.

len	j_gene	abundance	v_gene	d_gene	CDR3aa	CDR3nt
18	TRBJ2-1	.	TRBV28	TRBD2	CASTKALAGASGHNEQFF	TGTGCCAGCACAAAAGCACTAGCGGGAGCAAGCGGTCACAATGAGCAGTTCTTC
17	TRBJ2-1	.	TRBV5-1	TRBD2	CASSTGLAGAGDNEQFF	TGCGCCAGCAGCACGGGACTAGCGGGAGCCGGAGACAATGAGCAGTTCTTC
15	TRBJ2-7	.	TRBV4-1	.	CASSQAPSDDTEQYF	TGCGCCAGCAGCCAGGCTCCTAGCGACGACACCGAGCAGTACTTC
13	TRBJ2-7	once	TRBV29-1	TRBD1	CSVEGQGAYEQYF	TGCAGCGTTGAGGGACAGGGGGCCTACGAGCAGTACTTC
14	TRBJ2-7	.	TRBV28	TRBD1	CASRGGQGAYEQYF	TGTGCCAGCAGGGGGGGACAGGGGGCCTACGAGCAGTACTTC
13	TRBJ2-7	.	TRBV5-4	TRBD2	CASTGSGGGEQYF	TGTGCCAGCACTGGGTCGGGAGGAGGCGAGCAGTACTTC
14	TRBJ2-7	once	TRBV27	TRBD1	CASSLRDSTYEQYF	TGTGCCAGCAGTTTACGGGACAGCACCTACGAGCAGTACTTC
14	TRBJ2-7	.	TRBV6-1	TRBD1	CASSEWDRVYEQYF	TGTGCCAGCAGTGAATGGGACAGGGTATACGAGCAGTACTTC
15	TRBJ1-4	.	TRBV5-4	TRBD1	CASSPGTAHNEKLFF	TGTGCCAGCAGCCCAGGGACAGCCCATAATGAAAAACTGTTTTTT
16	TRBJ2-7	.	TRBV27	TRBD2	CASSFISRSGSYEQYF	TGTGCCAGCAGTTTTATTAGCCGGAGCGGGAGCTACGAGCAGTACTTC
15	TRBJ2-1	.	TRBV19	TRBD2	CASSILAGVFNEQFF	TGTGCCAGTAGTATTCTAGCGGGAGTTTTCAATGAGCAGTTCTTC
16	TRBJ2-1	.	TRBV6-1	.	CASSEESGPPRNEQFF	TGTGCCAGCAGTGAAGAGTCGGGACCCCCAAGGAATGAGCAGTTCTTC
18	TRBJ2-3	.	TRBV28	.	CASSFLHGDPWGTDTQYF	TGTGCCAGCAGTTTCCTACACGGGGACCCGTGGGGCACAGATACGCAGTATTTT
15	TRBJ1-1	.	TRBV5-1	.	CASSFSRQTNTEAFF	TGCGCCAGCAGCTTCTCAAGACAGACGAACACTGAAGCTTTCTTT
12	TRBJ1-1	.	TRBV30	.	CARDGGSTEAFF	TGTGCCCGAGATGGGGGTAGTACTGAAGCTTTCTTT
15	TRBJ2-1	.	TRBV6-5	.	CASRPDIGSYNEQFF	TGTGCCAGCAGACCTGACATAGGCTCCTACAATGAGCAGTTCTTC
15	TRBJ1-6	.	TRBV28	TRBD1	CASCPDRAKNSPLHF	TGTGCCAGCTGCCCGGACAGGGCTAAGAATTCACCCCTCCACTTT
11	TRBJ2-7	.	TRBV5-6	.	CASSSHGEQYF	TGTGCCAGCAGCTCCCATGGCGAGCAGTACTTC
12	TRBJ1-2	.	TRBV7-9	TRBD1	CASRGRGYGYTF	TGTGCCAGCAGAGGCAGGGGGTATGGCTACACCTTC
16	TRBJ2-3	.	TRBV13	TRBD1	CASSNSGQGAKDTQYF	TGTGCCAGCAGCAACTCGGGACAGGGGGCGAAAGATACGCAGTATTTT
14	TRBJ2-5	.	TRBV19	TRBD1	CASSTWTGWKTQYF	TGTGCCAGTAGTACCTGGACAGGGTGGAAGACCCAGTACTTC
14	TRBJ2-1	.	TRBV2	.	CASSTISAGDEQFF	TGTGCCAGTAGTACGATCTCCGCAGGGGATGAGCAGTTCTTC
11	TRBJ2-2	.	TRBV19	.	CASSFPGELFF	TGTGCCAGTAGTTTTCCCGGGGAGCTGTTTTTT
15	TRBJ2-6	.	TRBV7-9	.	CATRTDSSGANVLTF	TGTGCCACCCGGACTGACAGCTCTGGGGCCAACGTCCTGACTTTC
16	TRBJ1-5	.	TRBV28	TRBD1	CASRNRGQSVNQPQHF	TGTGCCAGCAGGAACCGGGGACAGTCTGTTAATCAGCCCCAGCATTTT
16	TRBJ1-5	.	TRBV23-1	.	CASSAAREGSNQPQHF	TGCGCCAGCAGCGCTGCTAGGGAGGGTAGCAATCAGCCCCAGCATTTT
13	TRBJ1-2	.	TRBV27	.	CASSLKGVNGYTF	TGTGCCAGCAGCCTTAAGGGAGTTAACGGCTACACCTTC
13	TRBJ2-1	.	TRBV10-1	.	CASQNDQFNEQFF	TGCGCCAGCCAAAATGACCAGTTTAATGAGCAGTTCTTC
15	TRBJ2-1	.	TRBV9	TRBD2	CASSTSGSPGDEQFF	TGTGCCAGCAGCACTAGCGGGAGCCCGGGGGATGAGCAGTTCTTC
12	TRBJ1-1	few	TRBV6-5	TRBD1	CASSTGGTEAFF	TGTGCCAGCAGTACAGGGGGCACTGAAGCTTTCTTT
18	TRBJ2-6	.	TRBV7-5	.	CVRTFGTASTPGANVLTF	TGTGTCAGAACTTTCGGGACAGCCTCCACCCCTGGGGCCAACGTCCTGACTTTC
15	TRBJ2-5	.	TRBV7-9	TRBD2	CASSLASGSVETQYF	TGTGCCAGCAGCTTAGCTAGCGGGAGCGTAGAGACCCAGTACTTC
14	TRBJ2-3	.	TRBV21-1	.	CASSTSRVPDTQYF	TGTGCCAGCAGCACCTCAAGAGTTCCAGATACGCAGTATTTT
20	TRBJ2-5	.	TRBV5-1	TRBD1	CASSSSGWTGALGKQETQYF	TGCGCCAGCAGCTCCAGCGGCTGGACAGGGGCGTTGGGGAAACAAGAGACCCAGTACTTC
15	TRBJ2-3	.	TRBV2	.	CASSGGISSTDTQYF	TGTGCCAGCAGCGGGGGTATTAGCAGCACAGATACGCAGTATTTT
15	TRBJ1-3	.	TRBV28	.	CASRSTPSSGNTIYF	TGTGCCAGCAGATCGACTCCTTCTTCTGGAAACACCATATATTTT
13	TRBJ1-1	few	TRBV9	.	CASSSPLGREAFF	TGTGCCAGCAGCTCTCCTCTTGGCAGGGAAGCTTTCTTT
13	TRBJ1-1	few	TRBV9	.	CASSVEGETEAFF	TGTGCCAGCAGCGTAGAAGGGGAAACTGAAGCTTTCTTT
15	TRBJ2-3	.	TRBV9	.	CASSWVGAGTDTQYF	TGTGCCAGCAGCTGGGTGGGCGCGGGCACAGATACGCAGTATTTT
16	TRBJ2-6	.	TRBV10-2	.	CASSESRSMGANVLTF	TGCGCCAGCAGTGAGTCTCGGAGTATGGGGGCCAACGTCCTGACTTTC
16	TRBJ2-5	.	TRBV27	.	CASSSRTQGGQETQYF	TGTGCCAGCAGTTCTAGGACCCAAGGCGGCCAAGAGACCCAGTACTTC
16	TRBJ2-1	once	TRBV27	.	CASSLSYSRSYNEQFF	TGTGCCAGCAGTTTATCTTACAGCCGCTCCTACAATGAGCAGTTCTTC
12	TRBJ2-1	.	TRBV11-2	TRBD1	CASSPGTGGKFF	TGTGCCAGCAGTCCGGGGACAGGAGGGAAGTTCTTC
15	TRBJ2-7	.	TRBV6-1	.	CASSETPPLRYEQYF	TGTGCCAGCAGTGAAACCCCTCCACTTAGATACGAGCAGTACTTC
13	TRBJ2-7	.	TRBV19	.	CASSIGHSYEQYF	TGTGCCAGTAGTATCGGACATTCCTACGAGCAGTACTTC